What follows is one T cell receptor (beta chain) and its context. Its target is not known. This entry comes from a study of cytomegalovirus exposure and HLA in healthy donors. Study details: Early released data had around 88 million unique TCRs, all coming from HLA-typed donors.

The PCR made use of 60 Vbeta and 13 Jbeta primers. Here immunoSEQ multiplex PCR was the method, and the copy in TCRdb shows in-frame clones only, minus some. The sample holds about 200,000 clones; around 73% are singletons and the top ten take around 4%. All the people who gave samples were healthy bone marrow donors. The CDR3 has 18 amino acids. CDR1 and CDR2 from the germline V gene are LNHDA and SQIVND (reference sequence). Between the trimmed V and J ends, which lost 7 bases and 0 bases, there was a span of 19 bases. The study, taken as a whole, reports: In vitro assays verified that a few CMV-associated chains recognized CMV antigens specifically. HLA alleles were associated with some 16,000 TCR beta sequences in a later analysis at 0.05 false discovery rate.

The TCR was taken from a male donor in good health and CMV-seronegative. The chain couples TRBV19 to TRBJ2-6, with D tentatively TRBD2 (6 bases). Sequences were obtained from PBMCs. The CDR3 sequence: CASTPWGGISSGANVLTF. The CDR3 coding sequence is TGTGCCAGTACCCCATGGGGCGGGATCAGCTCTGGGGCCAACGTCCTGACTTTC.